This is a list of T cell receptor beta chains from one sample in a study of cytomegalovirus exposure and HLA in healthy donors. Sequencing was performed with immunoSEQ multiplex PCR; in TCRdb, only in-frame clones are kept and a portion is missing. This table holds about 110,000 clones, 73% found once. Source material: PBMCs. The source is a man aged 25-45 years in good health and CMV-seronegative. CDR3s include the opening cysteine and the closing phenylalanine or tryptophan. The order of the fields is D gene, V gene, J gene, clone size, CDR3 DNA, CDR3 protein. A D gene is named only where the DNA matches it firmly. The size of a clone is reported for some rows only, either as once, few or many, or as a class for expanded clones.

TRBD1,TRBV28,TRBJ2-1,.,TGTGCCAGCAGTTTAGATCGGGACAGGGGGCCAAATGAGCAGTTCTTC,CASSLDRDRGPNEQFF
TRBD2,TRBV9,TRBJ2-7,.,TGTGCCAGCCTTGGGGGGGACGGTATAGCCTACGAGCAGTACTTC,CASLGGDGIAYEQYF
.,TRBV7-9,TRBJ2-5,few,TGTGCCAGCAGCTTTCCGCGGACTACAGAAGAGACCCAGTACTTC,CASSFPRTTEETQYF
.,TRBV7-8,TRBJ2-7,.,TGTGCCAGCAGCTTAGGGGGGGGCATAACCTACGAGCAGTACTTC,CASSLGGGITYEQYF
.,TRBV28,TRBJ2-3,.,TGTGCCAGCAGTTCCCCCGGGGGTTCGGGAACAGATACGCAGTATTTT,CASSSPGGSGTDTQYF
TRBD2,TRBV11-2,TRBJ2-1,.,TGTGCCAGCAGCTTTACTTTAGCGGGGGACGGCTCCTACAATGAGCAGTTCTTC,CASSFTLAGDGSYNEQFF
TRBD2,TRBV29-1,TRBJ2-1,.,TGCAGCGTTGGAGGACTAGCGGTCGAAAATTACTCCTACAATGAGCAGTTCTTC,CSVGGLAVENYSYNEQFF
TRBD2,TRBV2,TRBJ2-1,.,TGTGCCAGCAGAGGACTAGTCCGGGTCAATGAGCAGTTCTTC,CASRGLVRVNEQFF
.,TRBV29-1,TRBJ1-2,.,TGCAGCGCGGGGTACGGCCCGAATGGCTACACCTTC,CSAGYGPNGYTF
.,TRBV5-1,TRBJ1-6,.,TGCGCCAGCAGCTTGGGACAAACAGGGAGCTCCTATAATTCACCCCTCCACTTT,CASSLGQTGSSYNSPLHF
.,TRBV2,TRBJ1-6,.,TGTGCCAGCACCTTGGACAGTCTGGTGGGGGCCCCGAATTCACCCCTCCACTTT,CASTLDSLVGAPNSPLHF
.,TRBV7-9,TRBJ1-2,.,TGTGCCAGCAGCGCAGGGACTGTGCATGGCTACACCTTC,CASSAGTVHGYTF
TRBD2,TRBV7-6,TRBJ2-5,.,TGTGCCAGCAGGCGGACTAGCGGGAGTGAGACCCAGTACTTC,CASRRTSGSETQYF
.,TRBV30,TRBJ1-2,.,TGTGCCTGGAGTGTATTACCAGGGTTTAGGTATGGCTACACCTTC,CAWSVLPGFRYGYTF
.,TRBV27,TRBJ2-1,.,TGTGCCAGCAGTTTAGGAGCTAGCGCCTACAATGAGCAGTTCTTC,CASSLGASAYNEQFF
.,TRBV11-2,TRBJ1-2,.,TGTGCCAGCAGCTTGGGCCCGGGGGGATCCTATGGCTACACCTTC,CASSLGPGGSYGYTF
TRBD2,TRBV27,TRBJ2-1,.,TGTGCCAGCAGTTTGCCGGGACTAGCAAGAGAGCAGTTCTTC,CASSLPGLAREQFF
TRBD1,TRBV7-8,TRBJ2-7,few,TGTGCCAGCAGCCGGGACAGGGGAAGATCCGAGCAGTACTTC,CASSRDRGRSEQYF
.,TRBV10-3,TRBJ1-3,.,TGTGCCATCAGTTCGACAGGCGACAGCTCTGGAAACACCATATATTTT,CAISSTGDSSGNTIYF
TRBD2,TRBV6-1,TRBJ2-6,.,TGTGCCAGCAGTGACGGACTAGTAAGCTCTGGGGCCAACGTCCTGACTTTC,CASSDGLVSSGANVLTF
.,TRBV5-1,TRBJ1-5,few,TGCGCCAGCAGCCTCAGAAGCCCGACAGCCTATAGCAATCAGCCCCAGCATTTT,CASSLRSPTAYSNQPQHF
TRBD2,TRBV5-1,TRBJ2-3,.,TGCGCCAGCGGGAAAGCGGGAGGGCCGGGGGCGTCAGATACGCAGTATTTT,CASGKAGGPGASDTQYF